The 21 T cell receptor beta chains below were found in one sample sequenced in a study of T-cell memory formation after mild COVID-19. TCRdb passed the 5' RACE reads through MiXCR, listing each CDR3 protein once. In the table there are around 310,000 distinct CDR3 sequences, 15% to 20% of which are singletons. The sample was PBMCs or a T cell subset sorted from them (not recorded which). Receptors were obtained from a man aged 18 to 30 who had mild COVID-19 (a few samples of this study predate the infection). Cell type and time point are not known.

The chain has TRBV6-6 and TRBJ1-1; D unresolved. The CDR3 totals 14 residues. Between the trimmed V and J ends, which lost 3 bases and 3 bases, there was a span of 11 bases. Germline CDR1 is MNHNY and CDR2 is SVGAGI (reference sequence). CDR3 nucleotide sequence: TGTGCCAGCAGTTATGAGGGTTTTGACACTGAAGCTTTCTTT. Its protein is CASSYEGFDTEAFF.

This clonotype was counted only a few times. V gene TRBV7-3 combines with J gene TRBJ1-2; D may be TRBD1 (6 bases). CDR3 length equals 13 residues. V was cut by 5 bases and J by 5 bases, with 12 bases left in between. Germline CDR1 reads SGHTA; CDR2 reads FQGTGA. The CDR3 DNA sequence: TGTGCCAGCAGCCTCTGGACAGTGTATGGCTACACCTTC. Amino acid sequence: CASSLWTVYGYTF. Filled out from reference TRBV7-3 and TRBJ1-2, the complete variable domain reads GAGVSQTPSNKVTEKGKYVELRCDPISGHTALYWYRQSLGQGPEFLIYFQGTGAADDSGLPNDRFFAVRPEGSVSTLKIQRTERGDSAVYLCASSLWTVYGYTFGSGTRLTVV.

The gene calls are TRBV7-2 and TRBJ1-1, with D possibly matching TRBD1 (5 bases). The V gene lost 1 base and the J gene lost 4 bases, with 10 bases spanning the gap. Germline lookup yields CDR1 SGHTA and CDR2 FQGNSA. The CDR3 is 14 amino acids. The CDR3 coding sequence is TGTGCCAGCAGCTTAGAACAGGCGAGCACTGAAGCTTTCTTT. Amino acid sequence: CASSLEQASTEAFF.

This clonotype was detected only a few times. The chain has TRBV12-3 or TRBV12-4 and TRBJ1-4; 7 positions match TRBD1. V was pared by 6 bases and J by 11 bases, with 12 bases of the junction left unmatched. The CDR3 has 14 amino acids. CDR3 DNA: TGTGCCAGCAGGGGGACAGTCGGGGATTTGAAACTGTTTTTT. It yields the protein CASRGTVGDLKLFF.

This clonotype was found a few times. V and J are TRBV7-8 and TRBJ2-7; 9 bases are shared with TRBD1. V gave up 5 bases and J gave up 8 bases; unmatched junction bases: 7. CDR3 length: 13 amino acids. Germline CDR1 SGHVS, CDR2 FQNEAQ. CDR3 nucleotides: TGTGCCAGCAGCACCGGGGACAGGGTGAAGCAGTACTTC. Amino acids: CASSTGDRVKQYF.

The V gene is TRBV10-3, the J gene TRBJ1-1; 8 bases agree with TRBD1. This CDR3 region has 13 residues. V shed 7 bases, J shed 6 bases, and the junction held 7 bases outside the gene matches. Per germline, CDR1 ENHRY and CDR2 SYGVKD. In nucleotides, the CDR3 is TGTGCCATCAACAAACAGGGGGAAGCTGAAGCTTTCTTT. Encoded protein: CAINKQGEAEAFF.

This clonotype is termed medium-sized. The chain employs TRBV29-1 and TRBJ2-7, with D hard to call. Trimming took off 1 base at V and 0 bases at J, with 7 bases between the two ends. CDR1 is SQVTM, CDR2 ANQGSEA, per germline. The CDR3 spans 13 residues. CDR3 in amino acids: CSVEGGVSYEQYF. Here the CDR3 DNA reads TGCAGCGTTGAAGGTGGGGTCTCCTACGAGCAGTACTTC.

This clonotype appeared a few times. This chain connects TRBV5-1 to TRBJ1-1; 10 nucleotides line up with TRBD1. This CDR3 has 16 residues. Germline trimming cut 3 bases from V and 4 bases from J; bases unmatched to any gene: 9. Germline V gene lookup returns CDR1 SGHRS and CDR2 YFSETQ. CDR3 in DNA: TGCGCCAGCAGCTGGGGGGACAGGGGACATGGCACTGAAGCTTTCTTT. Its protein is CASSWGDRGHGTEAFF.

This clonotype has just a few counts. This chain uses TRBV6-6 with TRBJ2-3, with D hard to call. Trimming left V 6 bases short and J 5 bases short, with 12 bases between. Germline loops: CDR1 MNHNY, CDR2 SVGAGI (reference sequence). The CDR3 is 13 residues long. The CDR3 spells CASSPSSVDTQYF. CDR3 DNA sequence: TGTGCCAGCAGCCCAAGCTCAGTAGATACGCAGTATTTT.

This clonotype was detected only a few times. The chain carries TRBV20-1 and TRBJ2-7, with 10 positions matching TRBD2. The junction had 5 bases not matched to a gene; V was cut back by 4 bases and J by 2 bases. The CDR3 contains 14 residues. Per the germline V gene, CDR1 is DFQATT and CDR2 is SNEGSKA (reference sequence). The CDR3 protein is CSATKAGGTYEQYF. The CDR3, as DNA: TGCAGTGCTACCAAAGCGGGGGGGACCTACGAGCAGTACTTC.

This clonotype came up many times. This rearrangement joins TRBV7-2 to TRBJ2-3; 9 nucleotides align to TRBD2. Germline V gives CDR1 SGHTA, CDR2 FQGNSA. Germline trimming cut 5 bases from V and 6 bases from J; bases unmatched to any gene: 6. The CDR3 has 14 amino acids. The CDR3 bases are TGTGCCAGCAGCCCTGCGGGGGGGGTGGATACGCAGTATTTT. Translated: CASSPAGGVDTQYF.

The gene calls are TRBV7-2 and TRBJ1-6; D unclear. Trimming shortened V by 1 base and J by 8 bases, and 12 bases separated the two germline ends. Germline CDR1 SGHTA, CDR2 FQGNSA. The CDR3 loop spans 15 amino acids. The CDR3 DNA is TGTGCCAGCAGCTTAGGTGGCTCAAGGGATTCACCCCTCCACTTT. Encoded protein: CASSLGGSRDSPLHF.

This clonotype came up a few times. The genes are TRBV7-2 and TRBJ2-1, with TRBD2 as a possible D gene (7 bases). The CDR3 is made up of 13 amino acids. Trimming removed 5 bases at V and 9 bases at J, with 14 bases between. Germline CDR1 SGHTA, CDR2 FQGNSA. The chain's CDR3 is CASSGGGAGEQFF. The DNA of the CDR3 is TGTGCCAGCAGCGGAGGGGGGGCAGGTGAGCAGTTCTTC.

A few counts support this clonotype. The rearrangement joins TRBV9 to TRBJ2-3, with 10 bases fitting TRBD2. The CDR3 has 16 residues. The trim removed 0 bases at V and 4 bases at J, leaving 5 bases unmatched. Germline V gene sequence: CDR1 SGDLS, CDR2 YYNGEE. The CDR3 sequence: CASSVDSGGASDTQYF. In DNA, the CDR3 is TGTGCCAGCAGCGTAGACAGCGGGGGGGCTTCAGATACGCAGTATTTT.

A few counts support this clonotype. This chain joins TRBV2 and TRBJ2-1, with D possibly TRBD2 on 6 matching bases. Trimming removed 6 bases at V and 8 bases at J, with 11 bases between. CDR1 is SNHLY, CDR2 FYNNEI, per germline. The CDR3 spans 12 residues. The CDR3 coding sequence is TGTGCCAGCAGGTGGGGCGGGGATGAGCAGTTCTTC. Translated: CASRWGGDEQFF.

The rearrangement joins TRBV6-4 to TRBJ2-7; no clear D. Germline V gene data show CDR1 as MRHNA and CDR2 as SNTAGT. The CDR3 sequence is 9 residues long. CDR3 DNA: TGTGCCAGCAGTGGTTGGCAGCACGTC. Translating it yields CASSGWQHV.

This CDR3 is CSASRTGGFYGYTF. The CDR3 region has the DNA TGCAGTGCTTCAAGGACAGGGGGCTTCTATGGCTACACCTTC. The J gene is TRBJ1-2, the V gene TRBV20-1, with 11 bases fitting TRBD1. Germline V CDR1 and CDR2: DFQATT, SNEGSKA (reference sequence). The CDR3 is made up of 14 amino acids. Trimming at V came to 5 bases and at J to 4 bases, leaving 6 bases not matched to a gene.

This chain joins TRBV7-6 and TRBJ1-6, with D unresolved. Germline values: CDR1 SGHVS, CDR2 FNYEAQ. The CDR3 length is 14 residues. V dropped 5 bases and J dropped 9 bases, with 14 bases sitting between them. CDR3 sequence reads: CASSPLGETSPLHF. The DNA of the CDR3 is TGTGCCAGCAGCCCGTTGGGTGAGACTTCACCCCTCCACTTT.

This clonotype was recorded many times. The chain has TRBV5-1 and TRBJ2-5, with 8 positions matching TRBD1. Germline-derived CDR1 and CDR2 are SGHRS and YFSETQ. After removal of 5 bases from V and 4 bases from J, the junction contained 4 bases not matched to a gene. The CDR3 loop spans 13 amino acids. CDR3 DNA sequence: TGCGCCAGCAGAACAGGGGGAGGAGAGACCCAGTACTTC. Translating it yields CASRTGGGETQYF.

J is TRBJ1-5 and V is TRBV3-1; D is undetermined. Deletions cut 4 bases from V and 0 bases from J, with 10 bases between. The CDR3 sequence is 15 residues long. Germline lookup yields CDR1 LGHDT and CDR2 YNNKEL (reference sequence). The CDR3 spells CASSRSGYSNQPQHF. The CDR3 DNA reads TGTGCCAGCAGCCGGTCTGGGTATAGCAATCAGCCCCAGCATTTT.

This clonotype was seen a few times. The rearrangement links TRBV20-1 to TRBJ1-2; 12 bases fit TRBD1. The CDR3 length is 14 residues. Germline CDR1 and CDR2: DFQATT and SNEGSKA (reference sequence). The V and J ends lost 2 bases and 6 bases, in that order; junction bases with no gene match: 4. The CDR3 coding sequence is TGCAGTGCTAGACTGGGACAGGGGGCGAATGGCTACACCTTC. Residues: CSARLGQGANGYTF.